The present TCR beta chain was sequenced within a study of cytomegalovirus exposure and HLA in healthy donors. The CDR3 sequence is 11 residues long. Germline values: CDR1 MGHDK, CDR2 SYGVNS. In the case of this clone: The junction does not match germline at one end; this may be a read error.

Vbeta (60) and Jbeta (13) primers were used in the PCR. Here immunoSEQ multiplex PCR was the method, and the copy in TCRdb shows in-frame clones only, minus some. This table holds 200,000 to 250,000 clones, 75% to 90% found once. The V call is TRBV25-1, the J call TRBJ2-7; 7 bases agree with TRBD1. The sequence derives from a boy aged 2 to 10 in good health and CMV-seronegative. Sequenced material: PBMCs. The CDR3 protein is CASSQGQFRSF. For the CDR3, the DNA is TGTGCCAGCAGTCAGGGACAGTTTCGTTCTTTC.